This TCR beta chain was captured by sequencing in a study of identical twins. Overall study results and limits: Zero-insertion analyses might be partly confounded by invariant T cells like MAIT and iNKT.

TCRdb used MiXCR to reprocess the 5' RACE reads, holding one entry per CDR3 protein. The sample records about 240,000 distinct CDR3 sequences, 6% to 8.5% being singletons. V lost 5 bases and J lost 2, with 16 bases in between. The CDR3 totals 16 residues. Germline loops: CDR1 SEHNR, CDR2 FQNEAQ (reference sequence). Points on this clonotype: Its specificity is unknown.

This sample also belongs to another study, concerning yellow fever vaccine responses in identical twins.

Sequencing used CD8+ T cells sorted from blood. The clonotype was recovered from a woman in her late teens or twenties in good health. This rearrangement joins TRBV7-9 to TRBJ2-1, with unresolved D. The CDR3 reads CASSNVTDLPYNEQFF. CDR3 in DNA: TGTGCCAGCAGCAACGTCACGGACCTACCCTACAATGAGCAGTTCTTC.